The 17 T cell receptor beta chains given below trace back to one sample, sequenced in a study of blood T cells in healthy people across ages. Then a second PCR, running roughly 7 to 11 cycles, was carried out with a sample-barcoded 5' primer and a J-beta primer mix. TCRdb processed the 5' RACE reads anew with MiXCR; each CDR3 protein has one entry. This table has hundreds of thousands of distinct CDR3 sequences, about 30% appearing once. The sample taken for sequencing was blood. The source of these receptors is an elderly woman in good health.

In this sample, this clonotype turned up a few times. With a much larger clone just one base away, this may be a read error. This chain joins TRBV5-5 and TRBJ2-7; possibly TRBD1 or TRBD2 for D (5 bases each). Germline V gives CDR1 SGHKS, CDR2 YYEKEE (reference sequence). The CDR3 consists of 14 residues. Trimming stripped 6 bases from V and 1 base from J, with 14 bases between. The CDR3 loop is CASTWDAASYEQYF. The CDR3 bases are TGTGCCAGCACTTGGGACGCCGCATCCTACGAGCAGTACTTC.

This clonotype was detected ten times or more. The CDR3: CSARRSTDTPEVEQFF. CDR3 bases: TGCAGTGCTCGACGATCCACGGACACTCCCGAGGTAGAGCAGTTCTTC. The chain has TRBV20-1 and TRBJ2-1; a weak D match, TRBD1 (5 bases). The V end lost 5 bases, the J end lost 10 bases, and 27 bases lay between the germline ends. The CDR3 has 16 residues. Per the germline V gene, CDR1 is DFQATT and CDR2 is SNEGSKA (reference sequence).

The rearrangement joins TRBV20-1 to TRBJ2-3, with TRBD2 matching 10 bases. The germline V gene encodes CDR1 DFQATT and CDR2 SNEGSKA (reference sequence). This CDR3 contains 15 residues. V lost 6 bases and J lost 6; bases outside the gene matches: 12. The CDR3 region is CSAGVLAGFGDTQYF. In nucleotides, the CDR3 is TGCAGTGCCGGTGTACTAGCGGGGTTTGGGGATACGCAGTATTTT.

This clonotype was detected a few times. A much larger clone lies one base from this, so it may be a read error. As the CDR3 is not closed by the conserved phenylalanine or tryptophan, this likely results from a read error. The chain employs TRBV7-2 and TRBJ2-5; 12 bases agree with TRBD2. Per germline, CDR1 SGHTA and CDR2 FQGNSA. The V segment lost 1 base and the J segment 2 bases; nucleotides outside the gene matches: 8. This CDR3 has 18 amino acids. The CDR3 DNA reads TGTGCCAGCAGCTTAGTTCTAGCGGGGGGGCCGGGGCAAGAGACCCAGTACGTC. Its protein is CASSLVLAGGPGQETQYV.

This clonotype was seen at least ten times. This chain uses TRBV11-2 with TRBJ2-3; TRBD2 agrees at 7 bases. V shed 5 bases and J 3 bases; nucleotides not matched to a gene: 17. The CDR3 length is 18 residues. From germline, CDR1 is SGHAT and CDR2 FQNNGV. The CDR3 here is CASSPFYSLGGRTDTQYF. CDR3 coding DNA: TGTGCCAGCAGCCCATTTTATTCCCTCGGGGGGAGGACAGATACGCAGTATTTT.

With respect to this clonotype: This could be a read error, since a much larger clone is one nucleotide away. The chain is built from TRBV6-6 and TRBJ2-7, with a possible D match to TRBD1 (5 bases). The CDR3 loop spans 16 amino acids. Per germline, CDR1 MNHNY and CDR2 SVGAGI (reference sequence). V was trimmed by 0 bases and J by 10 bases, leaving 22 bases between them. CDR3 coding DNA: TGTGCCAGCAGTTACTCGATGCGTCGCAGGGAAGAGGCCCAGTACTTC. It encodes CASSYSMRRREEAQYF.

This clonotype was counted a few times. V and J are TRBV18 and TRBJ1-1; 9 bases line up with TRBD1. CDR3 length: 15 amino acids. Germline CDR1 reads KGHSH; CDR2 reads LQKENI. J gave up 1 base and V 3 bases, and 3 bases lay outside the gene matches. This CDR3 reads CASSPTGGGNTEAFF. The CDR3 DNA sequence: TGTGCCAGCTCACCTACAGGGGGCGGGAACACTGAAGCTTTCTTT.

The J gene is TRBJ1-1, the V gene TRBV6-5, with 9 bases aligning to TRBD1. J lost 1 base, V lost 6 bases, and 3 bases had no gene match. The CDR3 runs to 14 residues. Germline V gene sequence: CDR1 MNHEY, CDR2 SVGAGI. CDR3: CASRGQGKNTEAFF. CDR3 sequence (DNA): TGTGCCAGCAGAGGACAGGGGAAGAACACTGAAGCTTTCTTT.

The chain recombines TRBV20-1 with TRBJ1-4; no reliable D call. CDR1 and CDR2 from the germline V gene are DFQATT and SNEGSKA (reference sequence). Trimming stripped 4 bases from V and 1 base from J, with 7 bases between. CDR3 length: 13 amino acids. DNA for the CDR3: TGCAGTGCTATCAGTAAAACTAATGAAAAACTGTTTTTT. It translates to CSAISKTNEKLFF.

Here the CDR3 reads CASIDRQGNSPLHF. CDR3 bases: TGTGCCAGCATCGACCGACAGGGGAATTCACCCCTCCACTTT. The chain combines TRBV27 with TRBJ1-6, with 8 bases matching TRBD1. The CDR3 is 14 residues long. Trimming cost V 7 bases and J 7 bases; bases outside gene matches: 6. Germline loops: CDR1 MNHEY, CDR2 SMNVEV (reference sequence).

This clonotype was picked up one time. V usage is TRBV7-9 and J usage is TRBJ2-7; 11 positions agree with TRBD1. V shed 4 bases, J shed 2 bases, and the junction held 4 bases outside the gene matches. This CDR3 has 15 residues. Germline V gene lookup returns CDR1 SEHNR and CDR2 FQNEAQ (reference sequence). The CDR3 DNA is TGTGCCAGCAGCTCGCCGGACAGGGGGCCCTACGAGCAGTACTTC. It translates to CASSSPDRGPYEQYF.

As for this clonotype: A much larger clone differs by one base, so this may be a read error. The chain joins TRBV3-1 to TRBJ2-1, with no clear D. The CDR3 has 12 amino acids. V was pared by 1 base and J by 13 bases, with 11 bases between. Germline-derived CDR1 and CDR2 are LGHDT and YNNKEL (reference sequence). The CDR3 DNA reads TGTGCCAGCAGCCAAGGAGATCTGGGCCAGTTCTTC. As protein: CASSQGDLGQFF.

This clonotype has at least ten counts. The chain joins TRBV18 to TRBJ2-3; 12 nucleotides align to TRBD2. CDR1 and CDR2 (germline): KGHSH, LQKENI. The junction had 10 bases not matched to a gene; V was cut back by 6 bases and J by 6 bases. This CDR3 spans 16 amino acids. In nucleotides, the CDR3 is TGTGCCAGCTCGGCGGGACTAGCGGGCAGAGGCGATACGCAGTATTTT. Translating gives CASSAGLAGRGDTQYF. Complete variable domain (other parts from reference TRBV18 and TRBJ2-3): NAGVMQNPRHLVRRRGQEARLRCSPMKGHSHVYWYRQLPEEGLKFMVYLQKENIIDESGMPKERFSAEFPKEGPSILRIQQVVRGDSAAYFCASSAGLAGRGDTQYFGPGTRLTVL.

This clonotype has a handful of counts. The CDR3 DNA follows: TGCAGTGCTAGACCCGGACAGGGGACGAATCAGTCACCCCTCCACTTT. Protein product: CSARPGQGTNQSPLHF. The rearrangement uses TRBV20-1 and TRBJ1-6, with 9 bases lining up with TRBD1. After removal of 2 bases from V and 10 bases from J, the junction contained 12 bases not matched to a gene. CDR3 length: 16 amino acids. Germline CDR1 is DFQATT and CDR2 is SNEGSKA (reference sequence).

This clonotype was observed many times. This chain links TRBV12-3 or TRBV12-4 with TRBJ2-5; D not certain. CDR3 length: 14 residues. Trimming cost V 3 bases and J 2 bases, with 10 bases left between them. CDR3 sequence (DNA): TGTGCCAGCAGTTTCTTTTATACACAAGAGACCCAGTACTTC. Translated: CASSFFYTQETQYF.

This clonotype was recorded only once. A much larger clonotype is one base distant, so this may be a read error. The rearrangement joins TRBV9 to TRBJ2-5; 11 nucleotides match TRBD2. The ends lost 0 bases at V and 12 bases at J; junction bases unmatched: 4. Per germline, CDR1 SGDLS and CDR2 YYNGEE. The CDR3 extends over 13 amino acids. CDR3 DNA: TGTGCCAGCAGCGTAGAACTAGCGGGGGACAAGTACTTC. As protein: CASSVELAGDKYF. Complete variable domain (other parts from reference TRBV9 and TRBJ2-5): DSGVTQTPKHLITATGQRVTLRCSPRSGDLSVYWYQQSLDQGLQFLIQYYNGEERAKGNILERFSAQQFPDLHSELNLSSLELGDSALYFCASSVELAGDKYFGPGTRLLVL.

Remarks on this clonotype: The CDR3 does not end in the conserved phenylalanine or tryptophan, so this is likely a read error. Here the CDR3 reads CASSVEETQYL. CDR3 bases: TGCGCCAGCAGCGTGGAAGAGACCCAGTACCTC. The chain combines TRBV5-1 with TRBJ2-5; D remains ambiguous. The CDR3 sequence is 11 residues long. V was trimmed by 4 bases and J by 3 bases, leaving 4 bases between them. The germline V gene has CDR1 SGHRS and CDR2 YFSETQ.